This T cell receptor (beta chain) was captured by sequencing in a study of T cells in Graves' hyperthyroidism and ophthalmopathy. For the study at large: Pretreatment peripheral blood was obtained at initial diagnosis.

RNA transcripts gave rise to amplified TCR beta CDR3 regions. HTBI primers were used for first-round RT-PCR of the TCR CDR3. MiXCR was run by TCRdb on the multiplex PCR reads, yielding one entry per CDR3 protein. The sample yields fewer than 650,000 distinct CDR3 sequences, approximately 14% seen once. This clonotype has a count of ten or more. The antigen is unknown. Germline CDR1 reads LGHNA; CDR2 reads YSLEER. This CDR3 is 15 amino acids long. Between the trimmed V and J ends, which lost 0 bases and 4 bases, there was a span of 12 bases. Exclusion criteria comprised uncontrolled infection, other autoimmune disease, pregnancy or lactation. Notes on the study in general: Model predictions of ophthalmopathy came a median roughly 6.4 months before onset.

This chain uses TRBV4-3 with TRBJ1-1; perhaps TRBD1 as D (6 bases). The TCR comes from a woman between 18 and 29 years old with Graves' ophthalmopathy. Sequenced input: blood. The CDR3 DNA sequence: TGCGCCAGCAGCCAAGATCCAGGGGCGGGCACTGAAGCTTTCTTT. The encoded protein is CASSQDPGAGTEAFF.